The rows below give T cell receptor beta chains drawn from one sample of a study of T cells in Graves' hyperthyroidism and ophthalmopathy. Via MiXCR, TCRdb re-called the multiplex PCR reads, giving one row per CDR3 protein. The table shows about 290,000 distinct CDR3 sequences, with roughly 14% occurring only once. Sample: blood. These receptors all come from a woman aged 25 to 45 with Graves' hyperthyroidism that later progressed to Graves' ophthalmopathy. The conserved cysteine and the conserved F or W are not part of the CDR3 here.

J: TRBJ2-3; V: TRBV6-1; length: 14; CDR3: ASSEARFFATDTQY
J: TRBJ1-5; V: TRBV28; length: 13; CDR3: ASSSPGQGYQPQH
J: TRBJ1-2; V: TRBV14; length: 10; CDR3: ASSRSGIGYT
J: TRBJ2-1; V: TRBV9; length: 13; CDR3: ASSQRDPPKNEQF
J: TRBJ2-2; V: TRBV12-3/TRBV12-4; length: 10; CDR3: ARPGGAGELF
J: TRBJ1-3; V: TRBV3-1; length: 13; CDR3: ASSQVTDSGNTIY
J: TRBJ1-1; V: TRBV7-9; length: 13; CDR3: ASRFSGGLNTEAF
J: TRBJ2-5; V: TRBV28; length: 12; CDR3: ASSLAGGEETQY
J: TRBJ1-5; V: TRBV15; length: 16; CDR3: ATSRDWSLWNGNQPQH
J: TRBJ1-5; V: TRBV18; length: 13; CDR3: ASSPRNGLEGPQH
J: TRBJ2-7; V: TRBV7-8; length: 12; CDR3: ASRSGQGRDEQY
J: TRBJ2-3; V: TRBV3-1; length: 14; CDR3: ASTPEMAGGTDTQY
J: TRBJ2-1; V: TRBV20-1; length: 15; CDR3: SARDRSSPTSYNEQF
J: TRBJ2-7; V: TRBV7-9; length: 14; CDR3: ASSLAAGVMTYEQY
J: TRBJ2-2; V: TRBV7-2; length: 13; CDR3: ASSLGFVSAGGTL
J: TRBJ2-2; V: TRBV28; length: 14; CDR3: ASSFWGLKGIGELF
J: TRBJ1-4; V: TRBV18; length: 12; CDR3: ASSRTGWDEKLF
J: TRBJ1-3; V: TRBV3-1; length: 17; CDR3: ASSQEGGMGVSSGNTIY
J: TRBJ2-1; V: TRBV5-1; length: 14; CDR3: ASSLAGLAVYNEQF
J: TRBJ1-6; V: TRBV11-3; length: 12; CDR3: ASSAGTPNSPLH
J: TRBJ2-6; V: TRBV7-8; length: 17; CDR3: ASSQKREGGLTGANVLT
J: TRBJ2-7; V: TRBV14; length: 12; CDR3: ASSQATGGYEQY
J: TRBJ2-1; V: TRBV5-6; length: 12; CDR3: ASSFGGDYNEQF
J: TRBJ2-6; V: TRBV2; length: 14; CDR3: ASSDAGEAGANVLT
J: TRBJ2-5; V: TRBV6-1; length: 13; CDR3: ASSHGAGEGETQY
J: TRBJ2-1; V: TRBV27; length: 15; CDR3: ASSPFPGGRPHNEQF